This TCR beta chain was sequenced for a study of control samples from healthy donors and cancer patients. The method was immunoSEQ multiplex PCR; TCRdb's version includes in-frame clones alone and lacks a portion of them. This repertoire shows more than 65,000 clones, approximately 84% found once; its top ten account for approximately 15%. This CDR3 has 14 residues. The germline V gene has CDR1 DFQATT and CDR2 SNEGSKA (reference sequence). Trimming left V 3 bases short and J 0 bases short, with 9 bases between. V is TRBV20-1 and J is TRBJ1-5; no definite D call. This sequence originates from a man aged 50 to 60 in good health. The material sequenced was blood. Here the CDR3 DNA reads TGCAGTGCTAGTAGCACGTATAGCAATCAGCCCCAGCATTTT. Protein product: CSASSTYSNQPQHF.